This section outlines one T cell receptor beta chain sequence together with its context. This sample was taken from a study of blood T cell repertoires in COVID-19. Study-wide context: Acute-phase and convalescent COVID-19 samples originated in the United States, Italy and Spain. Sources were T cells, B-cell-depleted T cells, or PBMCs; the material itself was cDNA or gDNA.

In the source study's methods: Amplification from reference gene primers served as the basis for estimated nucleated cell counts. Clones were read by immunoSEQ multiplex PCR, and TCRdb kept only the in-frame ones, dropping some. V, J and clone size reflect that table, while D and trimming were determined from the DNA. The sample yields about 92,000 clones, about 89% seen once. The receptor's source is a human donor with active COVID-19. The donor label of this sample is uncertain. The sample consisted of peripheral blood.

The CDR3 DNA follows: TGTGCCAGCAGTGAAACATTCCGGGACTACAACACAGATACGCAGTATTTT. Translated, it gives CASSETFRDYNTDTQYF. The chain employs TRBV2 and TRBJ2-3; 7 bases are shared with TRBD2. With V trimmed by 2 bases and J by 2 bases, 10 bases remained unmatched. The CDR3 has 17 amino acids. Germline CDR1 and CDR2: SNHLY and FYNNEI.